This is a list of T cell receptor beta chains from one sample in a study of response to subunit inactivated influenza vaccine. TCRdb re-called the RT-PCR reads with MiXCR, one entry per CDR3 protein. Of hundreds of thousands of distinct CDR3 sequences in the sample, 20% to 25% are singletons; the top ten hold more than 8.5%. The sample in question was PBMCs from blood, obtained around 22 months after vaccination. All receptors derive from a man between 45 and 75 years old who received an inactivated influenza vaccine. The CDR3 runs from the conserved cysteine through the conserved F or W. A D gene is named only where the DNA matches it firmly.

-	TRBV30	TRBJ2-3	CAWTRTLRSTDTQYF
TRBD1	TRBV12-3/TRBV12-4	TRBJ1-3	CASRPTGVGNTIYF
-	TRBV7-2	TRBJ1-1	CASSSPGTEAFF
-	TRBV6-5	TRBJ2-1	CASSYTASRTTVNEQFF
-	TRBV7-8	TRBJ2-3	CASSDRDANLRDTQYF
-	TRBV30	TRBJ1-2	CAWSPTTRDGYTF
TRBD1	TRBV11-1	TRBJ1-4	CASSPRDRGGSANEKLFF
TRBD1	TRBV19	TRBJ2-7	CASSIWMPAGGWNEQYF
-	TRBV19	TRBJ1-2	CASRYGTGDYGYTF
-	TRBV24-1	TRBJ1-1	CATSDSSANTEAFF
-	TRBV7-8	TRBJ1-5	CASSLVPEGDQPQHF
-	TRBV19	TRBJ1-1	CASSINWNAEAFF
-	TRBV20-1	TRBJ2-7	CSGERGTSYEQYF
TRBD2	TRBV19	TRBJ2-1	CASSSRMSSGSSQFF
TRBD2	TRBV7-9	TRBJ2-3	CASSSLAGAFTDTQYF
TRBD1	TRBV5-1	TRBJ2-7	CASSLVSPGQGVYEQYF
-	TRBV7-2	TRBJ2-1	CASSLGVPGNEQFF
TRBD1	TRBV3-1	TRBJ2-2	CASSRGQGIPGELFF
-	TRBV6-5	TRBJ2-3	CASSSGIGADTQYF
TRBD2	TRBV25-1	TRBJ2-1	CASSELGQRTSGSYNEQFF
TRBD1	TRBV6-4	TRBJ1-3	CASSDWTGGRGNTIYF
TRBD1	TRBV2	TRBJ1-6	CASSRPRDRITPRNSPLHF
TRBD1	TRBV5-4	TRBJ1-1	CASSGGQGLTRNTEAFF
-	TRBV28	TRBJ2-7	CASYPGVGGGEQYF
-	TRBV20-1	TRBJ2-3	CSARDWTHSGTQYF
-	TRBV29-1	TRBJ2-3	CSVMSAGDTQYF
-	TRBV20-1	TRBJ1-4	CSARTAIPLQKLFF